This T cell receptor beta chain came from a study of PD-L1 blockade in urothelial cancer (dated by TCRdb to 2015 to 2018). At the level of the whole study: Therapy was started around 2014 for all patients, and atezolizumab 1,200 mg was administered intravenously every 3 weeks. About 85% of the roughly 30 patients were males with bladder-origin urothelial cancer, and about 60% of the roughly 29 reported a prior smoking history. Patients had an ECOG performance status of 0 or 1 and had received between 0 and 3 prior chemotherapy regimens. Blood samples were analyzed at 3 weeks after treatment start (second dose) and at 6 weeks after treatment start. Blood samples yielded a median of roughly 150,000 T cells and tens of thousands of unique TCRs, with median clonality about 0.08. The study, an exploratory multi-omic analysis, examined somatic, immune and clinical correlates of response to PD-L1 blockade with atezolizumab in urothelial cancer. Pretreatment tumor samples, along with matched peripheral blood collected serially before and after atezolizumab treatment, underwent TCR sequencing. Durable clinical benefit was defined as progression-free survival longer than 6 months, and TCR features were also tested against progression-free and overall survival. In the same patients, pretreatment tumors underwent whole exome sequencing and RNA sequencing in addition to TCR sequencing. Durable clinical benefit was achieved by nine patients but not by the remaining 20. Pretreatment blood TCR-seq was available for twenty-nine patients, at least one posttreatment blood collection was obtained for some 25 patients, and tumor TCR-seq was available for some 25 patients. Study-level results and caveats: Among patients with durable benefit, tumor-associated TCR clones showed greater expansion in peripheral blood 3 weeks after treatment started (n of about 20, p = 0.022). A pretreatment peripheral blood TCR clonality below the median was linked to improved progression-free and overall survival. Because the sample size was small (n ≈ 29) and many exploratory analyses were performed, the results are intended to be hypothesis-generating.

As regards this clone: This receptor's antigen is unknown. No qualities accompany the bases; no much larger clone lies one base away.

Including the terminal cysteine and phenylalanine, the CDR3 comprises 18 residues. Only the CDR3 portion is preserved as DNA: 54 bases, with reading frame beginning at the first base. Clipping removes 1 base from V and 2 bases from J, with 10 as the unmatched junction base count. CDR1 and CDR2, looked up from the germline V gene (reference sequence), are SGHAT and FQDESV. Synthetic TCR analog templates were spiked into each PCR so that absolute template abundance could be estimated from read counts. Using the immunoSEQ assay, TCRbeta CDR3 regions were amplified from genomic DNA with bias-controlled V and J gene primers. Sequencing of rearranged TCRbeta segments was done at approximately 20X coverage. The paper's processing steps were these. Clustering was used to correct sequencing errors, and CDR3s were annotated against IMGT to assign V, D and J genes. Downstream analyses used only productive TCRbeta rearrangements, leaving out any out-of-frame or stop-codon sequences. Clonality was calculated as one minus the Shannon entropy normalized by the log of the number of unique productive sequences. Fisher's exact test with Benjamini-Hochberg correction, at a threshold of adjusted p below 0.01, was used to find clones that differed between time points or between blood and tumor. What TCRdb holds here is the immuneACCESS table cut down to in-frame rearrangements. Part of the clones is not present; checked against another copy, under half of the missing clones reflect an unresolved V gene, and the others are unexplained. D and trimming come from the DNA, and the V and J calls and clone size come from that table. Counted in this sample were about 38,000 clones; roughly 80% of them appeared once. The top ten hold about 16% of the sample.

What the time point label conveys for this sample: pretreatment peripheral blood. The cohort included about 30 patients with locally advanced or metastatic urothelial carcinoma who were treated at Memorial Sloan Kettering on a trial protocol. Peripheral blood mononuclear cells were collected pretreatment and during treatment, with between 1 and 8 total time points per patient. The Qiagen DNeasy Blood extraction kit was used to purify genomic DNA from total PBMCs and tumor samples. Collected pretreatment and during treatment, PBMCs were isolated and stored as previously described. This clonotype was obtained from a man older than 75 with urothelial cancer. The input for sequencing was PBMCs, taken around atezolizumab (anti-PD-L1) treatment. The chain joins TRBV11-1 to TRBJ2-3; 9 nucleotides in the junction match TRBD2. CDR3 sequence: CASSLGAREGANTDTQYF. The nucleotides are TGTGCCAGCAGCTTAGGGGCGCGGGAGGGAGCCAACACAGATACGCAGTATTTT. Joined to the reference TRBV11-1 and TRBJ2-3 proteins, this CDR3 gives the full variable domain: EAEVAQSPRYKITEKSQAVAFWCDPISGHATLYWYRQILGQGPELLVQFQDESVVDDSQLPKDRFSAERLKGVDSTLKIQPAELGDSAMYLCASSLGAREGANTDTQYFGPGTRLTVL.